A selection of T cell receptor beta chains follows, all from one sample in a study of siplizumab effects on memory and regulatory T cells. The table came from immunoSEQ multiplex PCR; TCRdb's copy has only in-frame clones and leaves some out. Here the sample spans around 100,000 clones, about 91% being singletons. The sequencing sample was made of CD4+ T cells sorted from blood. The receptors shown here come from a human donor in good health. Each CDR3 is given with its conserved first and last residue. Fields, in order: D gene, clone size, J gene, V gene, CDR3 DNA, CDR3 protein. The D gene is left open where the match is weak. Size is omitted from some rows. Given values are once, few, many or a class for expanded clones.

d_gene: TRBD1
abundance: -
j_gene: TRBJ1-3
v_gene: TRBV5-1
CDR3nt: TGCGCCAGCAGCAGCACCACGACAGGGGCTCCCGGAAACACCATATATTTT
CDR3aa: CASSSTTTGAPGNTIYF

d_gene: -
abundance: -
j_gene: TRBJ1-5
v_gene: TRBV11-2
CDR3nt: TGTGCCAGCAGCTCCTCCGACGGGGGAGGTCAGCCCCAGCATTTT
CDR3aa: CASSSSDGGGQPQHF

d_gene: -
abundance: -
j_gene: TRBJ2-5
v_gene: TRBV19
CDR3nt: TGTGCCAGTAGTATGCAGGACTGGAGGACCCAGTACTTC
CDR3aa: CASSMQDWRTQYF

d_gene: TRBD1
abundance: -
j_gene: TRBJ2-1
v_gene: TRBV7-9
CDR3nt: TGTGCCAGCAGCTCACAGGGACAGACGCTCTACAATGAGCAGTTCTTC
CDR3aa: CASSSQGQTLYNEQFF

d_gene: -
abundance: -
j_gene: TRBJ2-7
v_gene: TRBV7-6
CDR3nt: TGTGCCAGCAGCTTAGCGGCATTCCCTTTTTCCTACGAGCAGTACTTC
CDR3aa: CASSLAAFPFSYEQYF

d_gene: -
abundance: -
j_gene: TRBJ2-7
v_gene: TRBV5-1
CDR3nt: TGCGCCAGCAGCTTGCAACAGGGTCCCTACGAGCAGTACTTC
CDR3aa: CASSLQQGPYEQYF

d_gene: -
abundance: once
j_gene: TRBJ1-1
v_gene: TRBV5-1
CDR3nt: TGCGCCAGCAGCTTGGCCGCAGGGTGGAACACTGAAGCTTTCTTT
CDR3aa: CASSLAAGWNTEAFF

d_gene: -
abundance: once
j_gene: TRBJ1-5
v_gene: TRBV27
CDR3nt: TGTGCCAGCTCCCCCGGGACCGGGAGCAATCAGCCCCAGCATTTT
CDR3aa: CASSPGTGSNQPQHF

d_gene: -
abundance: -
j_gene: TRBJ2-2
v_gene: TRBV19
CDR3nt: TGTGCCACACTCGCGTTACGAGACGGGGTAACCGGGGAGCTGTTTTTT
CDR3aa: CATLALRDGVTGELFF

d_gene: TRBD2
abundance: -
j_gene: TRBJ2-3
v_gene: TRBV6-5
CDR3nt: TGTGCCAGCCGCGGGGGGCCCACAGATACGCAGTATTTT
CDR3aa: CASRGGPTDTQYF